This T cell receptor (beta chain) was retrieved from a study of cytomegalovirus exposure and HLA in healthy donors. Overall study findings and caveats: Later work found most CMV-associated TCR beta chains apparently HLA-restricted. Several V segments, TRBV6-2 and TRBV6-3 among them, could not be told apart and were dropped. Cytomegalovirus-associated TCR beta chains were listed, numbering more than 150.

With respect to this clone: Antigen unknown.

Trimming removed 3 bases at V and 2 bases at J, with 8 bases between. CDR3 length: 14 residues. CDR1 is MNHNS and CDR2 is SASEGT in the germline V gene. This PCR relied on a set of 60 Vbeta primers and 13 Jbeta primers. As originally analysed: A later analysis tallied tens of millions of unique TCR beta chains, 8.5 million to 11 million of them shared. Assay used: immunoSEQ multiplex PCR; TCRdb lists only in-frame clones, some missing. D and trimming were read from the DNA, whereas the V and J calls and clone size are those reported in that table. Altogether 65,000 to 80,000 clones are present, over 70% being singletons, with the ten largest covering 7.5% to 9.5%.

Sequenced input: PBMCs. The receptor's source is a middle-aged man in good health and CMV-seropositive. The chain carries TRBV6-1 and TRBJ1-3; D unclear. The CDR3 here is CASSEGGTGNTIYF. CDR3 in DNA: TGTGCCAGCAGTGAGGGAGGGACTGGAAACACCATATATTTT.